Described below is a single TCR beta chain sequence and its context. Its antigen is not identified. The source of the sample is a study of cytomegalovirus exposure and HLA in healthy donors. Trimming at V came to 4 bases and at J to 2 bases, leaving 5 bases not matched to a gene. The CDR3 extends over 15 amino acids. From germline, CDR1 is MNHEY and CDR2 SMNVEV (reference sequence). PCR involved 60 Vbeta and 13 Jbeta primers. Measured with immunoSEQ multiplex PCR; TCRdb has only the in-frame clones, and not every one. The table records roughly 100,000 clones, 70% to 75% of them present only once. Study-level points and caveats: What a later analysis reportedly showed was that an Asian-associated ancestry cluster had fewer N-insertions than the roughly 670-donor mean. Among immune exposure information, only CMV serostatus was available.

The chain is built from TRBV27 and TRBJ2-5; 9 nucleotides align to TRBD2. The sequence derives from a man aged 35 to 55 in good health and CMV-seronegative. Material for sequencing was PBMCs. The CDR3 nucleotides are TGTGCCAGCAGTTCTCTAGCGGGGTTACAAGAGACCCAGTACTTC. Amino acids: CASSSLAGLQETQYF.